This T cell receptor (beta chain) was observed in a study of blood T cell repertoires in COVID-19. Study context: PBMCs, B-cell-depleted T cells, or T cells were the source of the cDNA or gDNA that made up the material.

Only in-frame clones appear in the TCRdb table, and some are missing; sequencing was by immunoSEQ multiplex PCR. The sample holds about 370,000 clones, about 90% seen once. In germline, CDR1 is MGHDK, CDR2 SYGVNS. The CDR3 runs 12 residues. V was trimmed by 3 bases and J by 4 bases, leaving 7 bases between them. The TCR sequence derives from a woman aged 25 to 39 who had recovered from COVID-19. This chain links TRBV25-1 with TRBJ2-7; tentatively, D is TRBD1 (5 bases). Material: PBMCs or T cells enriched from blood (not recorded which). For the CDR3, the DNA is TGTGCCAGCAGTGAGCGACAGTACGAGCAGTACTTC. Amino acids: CASSERQYEQYF.